Listed here are 3 T cell receptor beta chains from one sample, sequenced in a study of early stage breast cancer tumors. The method was immunoSEQ multiplex PCR; TCRdb's version includes in-frame clones alone and lacks a portion of them. The repertoire holds about 51,000 clones, with approximately 78% as singletons. The sequencing sample was made of blood. Receptors originate from a person aged 35 to 50 with breast cancer.

The V and J genes are TRBV9 and TRBJ2-1; 10 nucleotides line up with TRBD2. This CDR3 is built from 15 residues. The V gene's germline CDR1 is SGDLS and CDR2 YYNGEE. With V trimmed by 0 bases and J by 4 bases, 1 base remained unmatched. In nucleotides, the CDR3 is TGTGCCAGCAGCGTAGGACTAGCGGGTTACAATGAGCAGTTCTTC. Translation gives CASSVGLAGYNEQFF.

The chain's CDR3 is CASNRLGGTTSTSNTGELFF. CDR3 sequence (DNA): TGCGCCAGCAATAGATTGGGAGGGACAACCTCGACTTCGAACACCGGGGAGCTGTTTTTT. The chain has TRBV5-1 and TRBJ2-2, with D possibly being TRBD2 (7 bases). Trimming took off 6 bases at V and 0 bases at J, with 27 bases between the two ends. Germline-derived CDR1 and CDR2 are SGHRS and YFSETQ. The CDR3 totals 20 residues.

The chain employs TRBV6-6 and TRBJ1-4; tentatively, D is TRBD1 (5 bases). With 1 base removed from V and 1 base from J, the gap between germline ends came to 10 bases. Per the germline V gene, CDR1 is MNHNY and CDR2 is SVGAGI (reference sequence). There are 16 residues in the CDR3. CDR3 bases: TGTGCCAGCAGTTACTGGGTTGGACAAACTAATGAAAAACTGTTTTTT. Encoded protein: CASSYWVGQTNEKLFF.